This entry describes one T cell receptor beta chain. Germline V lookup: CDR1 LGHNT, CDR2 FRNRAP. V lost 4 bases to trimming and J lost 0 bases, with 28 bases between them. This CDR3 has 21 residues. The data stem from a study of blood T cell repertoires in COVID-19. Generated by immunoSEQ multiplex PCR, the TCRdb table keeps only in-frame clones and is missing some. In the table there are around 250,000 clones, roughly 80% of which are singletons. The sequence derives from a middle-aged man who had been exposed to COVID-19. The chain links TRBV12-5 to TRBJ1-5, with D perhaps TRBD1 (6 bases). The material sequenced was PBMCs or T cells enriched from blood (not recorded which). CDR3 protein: CASGSWPFGTRKLYSNQPQHF. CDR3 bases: TGTGCTAGTGGTTCCTGGCCATTCGGGACACGAAAACTCTATAGCAATCAGCCCCAGCATTTT.